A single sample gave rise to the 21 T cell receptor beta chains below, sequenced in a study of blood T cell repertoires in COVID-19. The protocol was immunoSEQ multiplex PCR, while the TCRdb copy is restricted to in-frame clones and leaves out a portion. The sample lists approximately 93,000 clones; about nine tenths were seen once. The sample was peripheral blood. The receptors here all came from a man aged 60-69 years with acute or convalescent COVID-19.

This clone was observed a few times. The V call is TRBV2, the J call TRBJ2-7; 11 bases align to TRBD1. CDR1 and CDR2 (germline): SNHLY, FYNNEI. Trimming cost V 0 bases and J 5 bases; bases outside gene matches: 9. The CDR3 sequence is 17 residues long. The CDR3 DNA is TGTGCCAGCAGTGAAGCGATTCCCCGGACAGGGGGCGACGAGCAGTACTTC. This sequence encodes CASSEAIPRTGGDEQYF.

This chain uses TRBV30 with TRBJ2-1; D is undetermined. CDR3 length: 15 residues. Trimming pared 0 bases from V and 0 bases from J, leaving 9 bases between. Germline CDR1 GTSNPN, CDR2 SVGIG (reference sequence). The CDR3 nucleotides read TGTGCCTGGAGTGTACGGCGCGGCTCCTACAATGAGCAGTTCTTC. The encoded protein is CAWSVRRGSYNEQFF.

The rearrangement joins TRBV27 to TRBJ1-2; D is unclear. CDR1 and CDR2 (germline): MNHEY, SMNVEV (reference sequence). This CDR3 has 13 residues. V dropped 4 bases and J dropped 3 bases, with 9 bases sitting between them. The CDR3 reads CASSSLRDYGYTF. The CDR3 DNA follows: TGTGCCAGCAGTTCCCTTCGCGACTATGGCTACACCTTC.

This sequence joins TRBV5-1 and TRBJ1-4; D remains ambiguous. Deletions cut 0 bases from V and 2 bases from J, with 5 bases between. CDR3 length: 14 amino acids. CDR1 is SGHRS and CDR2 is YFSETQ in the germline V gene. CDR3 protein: CASSLGGTNEKLFF. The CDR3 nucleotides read TGCGCCAGCAGCTTGGGCGGGACTAATGAAAAACTGTTTTTT.

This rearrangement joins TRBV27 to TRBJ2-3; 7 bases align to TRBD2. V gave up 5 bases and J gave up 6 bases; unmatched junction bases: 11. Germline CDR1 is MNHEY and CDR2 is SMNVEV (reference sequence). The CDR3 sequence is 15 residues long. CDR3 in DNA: TGTGCCAGCAGTCGTTTCCGGGGGGTAGGGGATACGCAGTATTTT. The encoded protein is CASSRFRGVGDTQYF.

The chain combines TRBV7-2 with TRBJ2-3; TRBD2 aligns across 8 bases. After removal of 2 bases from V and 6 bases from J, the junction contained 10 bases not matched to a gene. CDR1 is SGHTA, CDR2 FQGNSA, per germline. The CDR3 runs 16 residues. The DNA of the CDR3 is TGTGCCAGCAGCTTATCAGGGACTAGTATGGAGGATACGCAGTATTTT. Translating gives CASSLSGTSMEDTQYF.

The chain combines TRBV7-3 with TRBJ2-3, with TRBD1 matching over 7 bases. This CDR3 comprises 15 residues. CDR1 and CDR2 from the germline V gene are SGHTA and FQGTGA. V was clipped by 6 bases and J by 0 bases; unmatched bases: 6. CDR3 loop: CASSWTGASTDTQYF. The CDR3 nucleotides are TGTGCCAGCAGTTGGACAGGCGCTAGCACAGATACGCAGTATTTT.

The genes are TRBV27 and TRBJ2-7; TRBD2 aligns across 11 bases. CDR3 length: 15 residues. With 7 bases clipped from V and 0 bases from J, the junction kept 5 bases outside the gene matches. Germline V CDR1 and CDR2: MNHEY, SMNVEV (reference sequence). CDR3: CASIRLAGLSYEQYF. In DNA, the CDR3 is TGTGCCAGCATCCGACTAGCGGGACTCTCCTACGAGCAGTACTTC.

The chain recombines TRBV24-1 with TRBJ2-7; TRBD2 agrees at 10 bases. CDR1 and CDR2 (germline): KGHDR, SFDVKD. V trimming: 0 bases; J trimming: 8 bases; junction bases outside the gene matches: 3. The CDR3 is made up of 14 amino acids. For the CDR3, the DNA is TGTGCCACCAGTGATTTGACTAGCGGGGCACAGCAGTACTTC. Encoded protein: CATSDLTSGAQQYF.

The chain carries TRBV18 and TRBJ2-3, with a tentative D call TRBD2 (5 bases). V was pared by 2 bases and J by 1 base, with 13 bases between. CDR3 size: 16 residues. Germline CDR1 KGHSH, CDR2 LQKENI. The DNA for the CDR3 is TGTGCCAGCTCACCATTCCACGGGGAAGGCACAGATACGCAGTATTTT. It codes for CASSPFHGEGTDTQYF.

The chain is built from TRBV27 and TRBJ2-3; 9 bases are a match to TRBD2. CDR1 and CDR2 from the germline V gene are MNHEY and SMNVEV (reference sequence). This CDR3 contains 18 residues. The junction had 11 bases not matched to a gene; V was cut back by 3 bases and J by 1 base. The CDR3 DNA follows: TGTGCCAGCAGTTTCTCCCCGGCGGGGGGGACCCGCACAGATACGCAGTATTTT. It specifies CASSFSPAGGTRTDTQYF.

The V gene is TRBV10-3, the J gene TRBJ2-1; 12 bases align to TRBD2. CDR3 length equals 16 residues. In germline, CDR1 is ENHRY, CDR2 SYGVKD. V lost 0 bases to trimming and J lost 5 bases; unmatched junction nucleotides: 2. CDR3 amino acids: CAISESRTSGNNEQFF. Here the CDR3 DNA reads TGTGCCATCAGTGAGTCGAGGACTAGCGGGAACAATGAGCAGTTCTTC.

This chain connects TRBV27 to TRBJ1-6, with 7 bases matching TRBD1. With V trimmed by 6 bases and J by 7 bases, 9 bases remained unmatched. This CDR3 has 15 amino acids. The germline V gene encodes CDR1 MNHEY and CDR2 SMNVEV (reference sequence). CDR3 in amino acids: CASRGTGTANSPLHF. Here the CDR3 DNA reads TGTGCCAGCAGGGGAACCGGGACAGCCAATTCACCCCTCCACTTT.

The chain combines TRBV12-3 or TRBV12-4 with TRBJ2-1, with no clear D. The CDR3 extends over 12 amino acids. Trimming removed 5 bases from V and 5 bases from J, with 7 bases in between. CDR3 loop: CASSRTDNEQFF. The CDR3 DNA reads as TGTGCCAGCAGTCGTACAGACAATGAGCAGTTCTTC.

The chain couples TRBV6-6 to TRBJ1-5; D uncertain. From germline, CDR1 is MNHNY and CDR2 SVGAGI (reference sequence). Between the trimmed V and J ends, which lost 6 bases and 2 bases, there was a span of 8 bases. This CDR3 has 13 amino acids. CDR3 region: CASRGAGNQPQHF. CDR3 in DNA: TGTGCCAGCAGAGGAGCGGGCAATCAGCCCCAGCATTTT.

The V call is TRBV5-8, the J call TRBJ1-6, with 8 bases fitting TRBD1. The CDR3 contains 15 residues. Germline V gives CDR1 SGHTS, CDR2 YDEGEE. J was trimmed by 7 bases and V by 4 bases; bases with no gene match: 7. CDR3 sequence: CASSLLGQANSPLHF. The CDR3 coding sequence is TGTGCCAGCAGCCTCTTGGGACAGGCGAATTCACCCCTCCACTTT.

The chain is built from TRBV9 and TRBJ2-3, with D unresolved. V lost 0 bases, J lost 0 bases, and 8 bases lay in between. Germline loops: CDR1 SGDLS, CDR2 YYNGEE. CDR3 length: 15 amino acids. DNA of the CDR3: TGTGCCAGCAGCGTAGCAGGCACTAGCACAGATACGCAGTATTTT. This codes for CASSVAGTSTDTQYF.

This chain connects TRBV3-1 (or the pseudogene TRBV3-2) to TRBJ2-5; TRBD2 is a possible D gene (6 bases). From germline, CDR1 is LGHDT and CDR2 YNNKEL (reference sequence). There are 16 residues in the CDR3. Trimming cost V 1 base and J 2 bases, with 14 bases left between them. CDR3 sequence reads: CASSQGTSRGQETQYF. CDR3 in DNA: TGTGCCAGCAGCCAAGGCACTAGCCGGGGTCAAGAGACCCAGTACTTC.

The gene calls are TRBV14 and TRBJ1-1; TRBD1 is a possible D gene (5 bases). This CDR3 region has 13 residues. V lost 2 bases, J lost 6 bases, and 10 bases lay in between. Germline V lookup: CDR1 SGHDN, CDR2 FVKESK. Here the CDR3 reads CASSQNGGSEAFF. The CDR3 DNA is TGTGCCAGCAGCCAAAATGGGGGGTCTGAAGCTTTCTTT.

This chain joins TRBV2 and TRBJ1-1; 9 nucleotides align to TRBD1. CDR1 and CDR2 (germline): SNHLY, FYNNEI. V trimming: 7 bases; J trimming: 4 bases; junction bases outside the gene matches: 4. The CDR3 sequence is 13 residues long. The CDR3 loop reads CASTLTGGTEAFF. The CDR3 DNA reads TGTGCCAGCACCTTGACAGGGGGCACTGAAGCTTTCTTT.

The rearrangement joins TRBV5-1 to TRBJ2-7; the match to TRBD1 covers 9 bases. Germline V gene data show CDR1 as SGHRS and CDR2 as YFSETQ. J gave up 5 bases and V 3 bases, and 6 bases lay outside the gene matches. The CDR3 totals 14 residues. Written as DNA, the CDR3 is TGCGCCAGCAGCTCCACGGGACAGGGTGACGAGCAGTACTTC. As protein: CASSSTGQGDEQYF. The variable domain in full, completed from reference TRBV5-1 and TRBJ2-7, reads KAGVTQTPRYLIKTRGQQVTLSCSPISGHRSVSWYQQTPGQGLQFLFEYFSETQRNKGNFPGRFSGRQFSNSRSEMNVSTLELGDSALYLCASSSTGQGDEQYFGPGTRLTVT.